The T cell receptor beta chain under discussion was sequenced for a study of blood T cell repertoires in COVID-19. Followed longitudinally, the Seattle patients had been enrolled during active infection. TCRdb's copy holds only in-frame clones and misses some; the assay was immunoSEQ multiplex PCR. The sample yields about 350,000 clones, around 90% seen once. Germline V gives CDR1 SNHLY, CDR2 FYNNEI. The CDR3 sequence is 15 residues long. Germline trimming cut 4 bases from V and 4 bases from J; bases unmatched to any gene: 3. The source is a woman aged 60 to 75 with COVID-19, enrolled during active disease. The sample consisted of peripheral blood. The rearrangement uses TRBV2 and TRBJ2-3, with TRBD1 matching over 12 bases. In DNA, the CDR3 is TGTGCCAGCAGTGGAGGGACAGGGGGCTCAGATACGCAGTATTTT. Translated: CASSGGTGGSDTQYF.